The source of this TCR beta chain is a study of a mutant IDH1 vaccine in newly diagnosed glioma. Study results and limitations: The occurrence of vaccine-induced immune responses was seen in 80% to 95% of patients.

Germline CDR1 and CDR2: KGHSH and LQKENI. Trimming removed 3 bases from V and 0 bases from J, with 13 bases in between. CDR3 length equals 16 residues. Time point noted: baseline, week 1 (first vaccination visit). Treatment specified: pre-vaccination baseline after standard-of-care therapy. Assay used: immunoSEQ multiplex PCR; TCRdb lists only in-frame clones, some missing. The data show tens of thousands of clones, with about four fifths seen just once and roughly 6.8% held by the top ten. A remark on this clone: The target antigen is unknown.

This receptor was taken from a woman between 45 and 65 years old with glioma. The specimen was PBMCs, collected from a glioma patient treated with radiotherapy, temozolomide or both. This chain connects TRBV18 to TRBJ2-3; D might be TRBD1 (5 bases). CDR3 sequence (DNA): TGTGCCAGCTCACCCCACCCGCCAGGGAGCACAGATACGCAGTATTTT. This encodes CASSPHPPGSTDTQYF.